This TCR beta chain was found in a study of blood T cell repertoires in COVID-19. Study context: PBMCs, B-cell-depleted T cells, or T cells were the source of the cDNA or gDNA that made up the material.

The V gene's germline CDR1 is SGHNT and CDR2 YENEEA. CDR3 size: 16 residues. V lost 1 base, J lost 10 bases, and 11 bases stayed unmatched. The table came from immunoSEQ multiplex PCR; TCRdb's copy has only in-frame clones and leaves some out. The sample carries roughly 200,000 clones, roughly 88% recorded once. The sequenced material came from peripheral blood. The chain has TRBV11-3 and TRBJ2-1, with 9 bases matching TRBD2. The clonotype originates from a human donor with active or convalescent COVID-19. The donor label of this sample is uncertain. CDR3 loop: CASSLGIAGALPEQFF. CDR3 nucleotide sequence: TGTGCCAGCAGCTTAGGGATAGCGGGAGCCCTTCCCGAGCAGTTCTTC.